The rows below give T cell receptor beta chains drawn from one sample of a study of shared clonotypes between healthy human individuals. Profiled with immunoSEQ multiplex PCR; TCRdb holds only in-frame clones, not every one. This sample has 900,000 to 1,200,000 clones; around 82% occur once, and the top ten carry under 0.8%. Source material: memory CD4+ T cells from PBMCs. These receptors originate from a man between 18 and 29 years old in good health. Some clones in this sample may be carry-over from other donors' samples. Each CDR3 is given with its conserved first and last residue. Each record gives: J gene, D gene, clone size, V gene, CDR3 DNA, CDR3 protein. The D gene is left open where the match is weak. The size field is filled for only some rows; it gives once, few, many or a size class.

TRBJ2-5,NA,NA,TRBV7-9,TGTGCCAGCAGCCCACCTCTGGGCCGCAGCGACTCGTACCAAGAGACCCAGTACTTC,CASSPPLGRSDSYQETQYF
TRBJ2-7,TRBD2,NA,TRBV6-1,TGTGCCAGCAGCCGGGAGGGAGGGCTCTACGAGCAGTACTTC,CASSREGGLYEQYF
TRBJ2-1,TRBD2,NA,TRBV7-9,TGTGCCAGCAGCCAAACTAGCGGGAGGGACCACTCCTACAATGAGCAGTTCTTC,CASSQTSGRDHSYNEQFF
TRBJ1-2,TRBD1,NA,TRBV18,TGTGCCAGCTCACCGGGGACAGGGGGCTCTGGCTACACCTTC,CASSPGTGGSGYTF
TRBJ2-3,NA,NA,TRBV4-3,TGCGCCAGCAGCCAAGATGGGAACCCGACCCTTAGCACAGATACGCAGTATTTT,CASSQDGNPTLSTDTQYF
TRBJ2-7,NA,NA,TRBV11-2,TGTGCCAGCAGCTCTCTGTCCTCCTACGAGCAGTACTTC,CASSSLSSYEQYF
TRBJ2-1,TRBD2,NA,TRBV5-4,TGTGCCAGCAGCTTGTTAGCGGGATCCTACAATGAGCAGTTCTTC,CASSLLAGSYNEQFF
TRBJ2-5,NA,NA,TRBV18,TGTGCCAGCTCACCAGTTCAGGTGGGGGAGACCCAGTACTTC,CASSPVQVGETQYF
TRBJ1-3,NA,few,TRBV21-1,TGTCTTACTGGGACAGACTCTGGAAACACCATATATTTT,CLTGTDSGNTIYF
TRBJ1-5,TRBD1,NA,TRBV27,TGTGCCAGCAGACGGACAGGGTTTGGGGGCAATCAGCCCCAGCATTTT,CASRRTGFGGNQPQHF
TRBJ2-5,TRBD2,NA,TRBV2,TGTGCCTCCACCCCTAGCGGGACAGAGACCCAGTACTTC,CASTPSGTETQYF
TRBJ1-2,NA,NA,TRBV28,TGTGCCAGCAGCCGGGCCGGCTATGGCTACACCTTC,CASSRAGYGYTF